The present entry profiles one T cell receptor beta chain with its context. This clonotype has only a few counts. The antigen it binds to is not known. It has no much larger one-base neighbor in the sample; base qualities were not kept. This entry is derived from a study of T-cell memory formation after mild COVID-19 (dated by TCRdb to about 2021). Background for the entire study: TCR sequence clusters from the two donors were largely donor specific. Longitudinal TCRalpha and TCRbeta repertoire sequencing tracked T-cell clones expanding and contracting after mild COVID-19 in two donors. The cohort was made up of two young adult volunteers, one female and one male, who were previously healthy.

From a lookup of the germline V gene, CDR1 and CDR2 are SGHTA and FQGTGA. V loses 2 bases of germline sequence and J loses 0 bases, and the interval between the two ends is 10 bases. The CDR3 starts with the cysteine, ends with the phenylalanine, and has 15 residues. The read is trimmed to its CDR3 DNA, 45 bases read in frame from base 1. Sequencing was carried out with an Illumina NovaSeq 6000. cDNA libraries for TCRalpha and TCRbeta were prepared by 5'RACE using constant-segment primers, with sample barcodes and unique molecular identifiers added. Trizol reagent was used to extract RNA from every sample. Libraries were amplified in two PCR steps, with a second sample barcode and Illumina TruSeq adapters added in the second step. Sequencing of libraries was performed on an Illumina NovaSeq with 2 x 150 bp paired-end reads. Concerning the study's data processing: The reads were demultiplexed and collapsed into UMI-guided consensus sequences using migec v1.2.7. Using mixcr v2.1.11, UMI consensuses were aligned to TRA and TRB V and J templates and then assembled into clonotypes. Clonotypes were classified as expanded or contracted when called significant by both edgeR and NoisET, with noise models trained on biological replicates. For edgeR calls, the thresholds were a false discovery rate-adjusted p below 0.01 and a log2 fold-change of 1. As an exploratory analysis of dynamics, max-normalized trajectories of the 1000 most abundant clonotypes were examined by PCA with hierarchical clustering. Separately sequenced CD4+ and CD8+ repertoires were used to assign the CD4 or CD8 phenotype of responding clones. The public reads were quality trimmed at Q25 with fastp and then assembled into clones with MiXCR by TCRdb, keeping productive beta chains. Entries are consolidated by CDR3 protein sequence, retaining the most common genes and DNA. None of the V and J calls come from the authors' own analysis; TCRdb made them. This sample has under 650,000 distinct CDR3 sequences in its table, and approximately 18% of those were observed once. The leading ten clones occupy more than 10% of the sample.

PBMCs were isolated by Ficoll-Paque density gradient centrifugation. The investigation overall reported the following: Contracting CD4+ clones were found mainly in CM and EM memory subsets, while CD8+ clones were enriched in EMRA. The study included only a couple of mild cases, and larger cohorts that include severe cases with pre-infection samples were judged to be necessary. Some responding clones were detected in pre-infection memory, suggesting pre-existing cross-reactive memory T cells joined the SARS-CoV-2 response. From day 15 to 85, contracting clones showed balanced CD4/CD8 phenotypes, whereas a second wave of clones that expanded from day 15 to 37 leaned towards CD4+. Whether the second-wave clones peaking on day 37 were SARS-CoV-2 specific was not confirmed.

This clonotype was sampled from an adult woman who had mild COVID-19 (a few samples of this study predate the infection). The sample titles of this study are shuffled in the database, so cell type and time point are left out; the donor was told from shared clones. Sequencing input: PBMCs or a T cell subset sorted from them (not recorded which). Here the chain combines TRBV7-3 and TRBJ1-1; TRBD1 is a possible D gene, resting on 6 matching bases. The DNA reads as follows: TGTGCCAGCAGCTTATTGCCAGGGGTGAACACTGAAGCTTTCTTT. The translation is CASSLLPGVNTEAFF.